The 8 T cell receptor beta chains in this list originate from one sample, sequenced in a study of blood T cell repertoires in COVID-19. Produced via immunoSEQ multiplex PCR; TCRdb's table is partial and in-frame only. Of roughly 300,000 clones in the sample, roughly 90% were seen once. The sequencing sample was made of peripheral blood. These receptors all stem from a man between 18 and 29 years old who had recovered from COVID-19.

This rearrangement joins TRBV25-1 to TRBJ2-7; D uncertain. V gave up 1 base and J gave up 0 bases, with 10 bases separating them. Per germline, CDR1 MGHDK and CDR2 SYGVNS. CDR3 length equals 15 residues. CDR3 loop: CASSELGSSSYEQYF. The CDR3 nucleotides are TGTGCCAGCAGTGAATTGGGCTCGAGCTCCTACGAGCAGTACTTC.

V usage is TRBV9 and J usage is TRBJ2-5, with 8 bases fitting TRBD1. The CDR3 runs to 15 residues. The J segment lost 5 bases and the V segment lost 0 bases, leaving 6 bases of the junction unmatched. CDR1 and CDR2 (germline): SGDLS, YYNGEE. CDR3 in amino acids: CASSVDRGTGETQYF. In nucleotides, the CDR3 is TGTGCCAGCAGCGTAGACAGGGGGACGGGGGAGACCCAGTACTTC.

The V gene is TRBV18, the J gene TRBJ1-1; weak D call: TRBD1 (5 bases). Trimming cost V 0 bases and J 0 bases, with 11 bases left between them. From germline, CDR1 is KGHSH and CDR2 LQKENI. This CDR3 comprises 16 residues. CDR3 amino acids: CASSPPGQTMNTEAFF. CDR3 DNA: TGTGCCAGCTCACCACCGGGGCAGACCATGAACACTGAAGCTTTCTTT.

The V gene is TRBV7-3, the J gene TRBJ1-1, with 10 bases fitting TRBD1. The junction had 4 bases not matched to a gene; V was cut back by 6 bases and J by 3 bases. Germline V gives CDR1 SGHTA, CDR2 FQGTGA. This CDR3 has 14 amino acids. The CDR3 here is CASRRDRGDTEAFF. For the CDR3, the DNA is TGTGCCAGCAGACGGGACAGGGGAGACACTGAAGCTTTCTTT.

V is TRBV10-3 and J is TRBJ2-1; TRBD2 matches at 11 bases. CDR1 and CDR2 from the germline V gene are ENHRY and SYGVKD. The CDR3 runs to 13 residues. J was trimmed by 6 bases and V by 8 bases; bases with no gene match: 3. In DNA form, the CDR3 reads TGTGCCATCCGAGGGACTAGCGGCAATGAGCAGTTCTTC. It codes for CAIRGTSGNEQFF.

The V gene is TRBV30, the J gene TRBJ1-5; no clear D gene. Trimming took off 3 bases at V and 3 bases at J, with 6 bases between the two ends. CDR3 length equals 12 residues. Germline CDR1 GTSNPN, CDR2 SVGIG (reference sequence). The CDR3 coding sequence is TGTGCCTGGAGCCGGTTCAATCAGCCCCAGCATTTT. Translated, it gives CAWSRFNQPQHF.

CDR3 in amino acids: CASSRGEFGSGANVLTF. The CDR3 bases are TGTGCCAGCAGCCGGGGGGAGTTCGGCTCTGGGGCCAACGTCCTGACTTTC. The rearrangement uses TRBV5-8 and TRBJ2-6; TRBD2 matches at 7 bases. The CDR3 length is 17 residues. From germline, CDR1 is SGHTS and CDR2 YDEGEE. J lost 0 bases, V lost 4 bases, and 7 bases had no gene match.

This chain uses TRBV19 with TRBJ2-7, with D unresolved. Germline CDR1 and CDR2: LNHDA and SQIVND (reference sequence). The ends were cut back, 9 bases at V and 2 bases at J, with 17 bases in the middle. The CDR3 contains 14 residues. The DNA of the CDR3 is TGTGCCAGCCGCCCTCTGGAGCCGCCCTACGAGCAGTACTTC. This translates into CASRPLEPPYEQYF.